The source of this TCR beta chain is a study of CD8 T cells in Susac syndrome. Across the whole study: At the time of blood draw, patients with Susac syndrome were therapy-naive, receiving corticosteroids, or receiving intravenous immunoglobulin alone. Points from the study as a whole: The Susac syndrome CD4+ T cell repertoires displayed no clonal expansion.

Germline V lookup: CDR1 MNHEY, CDR2 SMNVEV (reference sequence). V was clipped by 3 bases and J by 7 bases; unmatched bases: 8. This CDR3 contains 15 residues. TCR beta sequencing was performed on blood CD8+ and CD4+ T cells. Turning to this clonotype: Its antigen remains unknown.

With random hexamers, 0.5 to 1 ug RNA was reverse transcribed. An immunoSEQ multiplex PCR generated amplified TCR beta CDR3 products spanning 54 Vbeta and 13 Jbeta. Each CDR3 protein is one row after TCRdb ran MiXCR on the immunoSEQ multiplex PCR reads. The sample comprises around 170,000 distinct CDR3 sequences, around 95% of which are singletons, and roughly 0.098% rests with the top ten. Sequencing was performed on CD4+ T cells from PBMCs. The clonotype comes from a human donor with Susac syndrome. The gene calls are TRBV27 and TRBJ2-3, with 9 bases matching TRBD2. The CDR3 protein is CASSFARGGRHTQYF. Written as DNA, the CDR3 is TGTGCCAGCAGTTTTGCGCGGGGGGGCCGACATACGCAGTATTTT.